This T cell receptor beta chain is drawn from a study of response to subunit inactivated influenza vaccine. The germline CDR1 and CDR2 sequences are SGHDT and YYEEEE. The CDR3 is 11 amino acids. With 0 bases removed from V and 9 bases from J, the gap between germline ends came to 7 bases. There are a few counts of this clonotype. What it binds is unknown. Overall study results and limits: The authors suggested that every seasonal influenza vaccination recruits few new T cells.

TCRdb ran MiXCR on the RT-PCR reads and lists one entry per CDR3 protein. This sample has 450,000 to 600,000 distinct CDR3 sequences, with under 8.5% found just once. This sequence joins TRBV5-6 and TRBJ2-7, with D unclear. The sample in question was PBMCs from blood, obtained less than 30 months after vaccination. This receptor was taken from a man aged 50-75 years who received an inactivated influenza vaccine. This chain's CDR3 is CASSLGGWQYF. Written as DNA, the CDR3 is TGTGCCAGCAGCTTGGGCGGATGGCAGTACTTC.